This TCR beta chain was retrieved from a study of CXCR3-negative and CXCR3-positive naive CD8 T cells. The CDR3 consists of 13 residues. Germline V gene data show CDR1 as SQVTM and CDR2 as ANQGSEA. TRB cDNA libraries were made by UMI-labeled 5' RACE. No DNA is given; TCRdb re-called the 5' RACE reads and lists each CDR3 protein once. The sample has about 70,000 distinct CDR3 sequences. The study, taken as a whole, reports: Memory, not naive, CXCR3-negative and CXCR3-positive cells differed in TRBV-TRBJ usage. The TRB CDR3s that CXCR3-positive naive cells carried were more hydrophobic than those of CXCR3-negative naive cells.

Points on this clonotype: Its target is not known.

Sequencing was carried out using naive CXCR3+ CD8+ T cells from blood. As to subset: CD45RO-CCR7+CD27+CD95- naive CD8+ T cells expressing CXCR3 (TNR3+). V and J are TRBV29-1 and TRBJ1-1; TCRdb returns TRBD1, unconfirmable since there is no DNA. The TCR sequence derives from a human donor in good health. Some clones in this sample may be carry-over from other donors' samples. CDR3 amino acids: CSVEDRPLTEAFF.